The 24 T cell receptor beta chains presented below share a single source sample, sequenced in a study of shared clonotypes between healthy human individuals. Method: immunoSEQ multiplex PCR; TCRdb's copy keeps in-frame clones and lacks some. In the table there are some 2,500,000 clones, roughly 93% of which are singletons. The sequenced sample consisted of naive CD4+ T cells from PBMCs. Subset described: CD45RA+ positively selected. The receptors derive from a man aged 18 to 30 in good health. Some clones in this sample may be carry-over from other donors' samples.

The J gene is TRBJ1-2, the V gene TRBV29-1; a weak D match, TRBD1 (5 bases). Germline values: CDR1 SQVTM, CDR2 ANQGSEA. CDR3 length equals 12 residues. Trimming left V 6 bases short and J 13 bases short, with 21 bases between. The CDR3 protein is CSVFFTGTPATF. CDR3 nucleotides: TGCAGCGTCTTTTTCACCGGGACGCCGGCCACCTTC. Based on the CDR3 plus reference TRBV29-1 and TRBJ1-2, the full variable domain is SAVISQKPSRDICQRGTSLTIQCQVDSQVTMMFWYRQQPGQSLTLIATANQGSEATYESGFVIDKFPISRPNLTFSTLTVSNMSPEDSSIYLCSVFFTGTPATFGSGTRLTVV.

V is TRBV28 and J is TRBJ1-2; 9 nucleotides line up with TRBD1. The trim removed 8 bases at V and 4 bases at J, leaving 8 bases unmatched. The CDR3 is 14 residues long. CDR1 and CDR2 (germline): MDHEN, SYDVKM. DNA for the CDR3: TGTGCCAGCGCTGGACAGGGGACGACCTATGGCTACACCTTC. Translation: CASAGQGTTYGYTF.

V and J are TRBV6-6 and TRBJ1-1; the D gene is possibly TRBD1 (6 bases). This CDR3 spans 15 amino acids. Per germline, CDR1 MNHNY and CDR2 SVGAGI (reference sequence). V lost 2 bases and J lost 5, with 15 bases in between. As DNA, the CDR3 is TGTGCCAGCAGTTACCTAAAACAGGGACGGACTGAAGCTTTCTTT. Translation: CASSYLKQGRTEAFF.

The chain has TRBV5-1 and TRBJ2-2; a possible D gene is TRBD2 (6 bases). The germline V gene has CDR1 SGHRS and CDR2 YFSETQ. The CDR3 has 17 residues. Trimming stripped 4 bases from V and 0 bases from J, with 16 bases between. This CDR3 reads CASSPGGSATNTGELFF. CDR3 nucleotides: TGCGCCAGCAGCCCCGGGGGTAGCGCCACGAACACCGGGGAGCTGTTTTTT. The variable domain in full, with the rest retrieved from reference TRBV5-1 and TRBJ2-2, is KAGVTQTPRYLIKTRGQQVTLSCSPISGHRSVSWYQQTPGQGLQFLFEYFSETQRNKGNFPGRFSGRQFSNSRSEMNVSTLELGDSALYLCASSPGGSATNTGELFFGEGSRLTVL.

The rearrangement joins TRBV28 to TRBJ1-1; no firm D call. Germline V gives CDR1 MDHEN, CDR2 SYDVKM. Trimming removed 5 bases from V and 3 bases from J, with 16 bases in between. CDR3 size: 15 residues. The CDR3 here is CASSPSLRGYTEAFF. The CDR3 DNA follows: TGTGCCAGCAGTCCTAGCTTACGTGGATACACTGAAGCTTTCTTT.

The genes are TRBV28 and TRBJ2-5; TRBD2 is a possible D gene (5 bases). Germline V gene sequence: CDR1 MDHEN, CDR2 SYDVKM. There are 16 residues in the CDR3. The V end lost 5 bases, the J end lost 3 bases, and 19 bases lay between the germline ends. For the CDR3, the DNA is TGTGCCAGCAGTATTATACTAGTCCCGGCCAAAGAGACCCAGTACTTC. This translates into CASSIILVPAKETQYF.

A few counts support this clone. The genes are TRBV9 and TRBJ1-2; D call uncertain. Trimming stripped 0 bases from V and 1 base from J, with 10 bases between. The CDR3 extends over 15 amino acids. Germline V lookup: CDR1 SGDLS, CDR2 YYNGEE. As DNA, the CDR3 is TGTGCCAGCAGCGTAGGCACACGGATTAACTATGGCTACACCTTC. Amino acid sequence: CASSVGTRINYGYTF.

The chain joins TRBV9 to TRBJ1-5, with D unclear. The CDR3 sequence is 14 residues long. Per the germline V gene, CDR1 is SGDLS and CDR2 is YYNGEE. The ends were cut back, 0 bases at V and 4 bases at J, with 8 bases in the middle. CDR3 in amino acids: CASSVGSANQPQHF. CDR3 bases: TGTGCCAGCAGCGTAGGTTCAGCGAATCAGCCCCAGCATTTT.

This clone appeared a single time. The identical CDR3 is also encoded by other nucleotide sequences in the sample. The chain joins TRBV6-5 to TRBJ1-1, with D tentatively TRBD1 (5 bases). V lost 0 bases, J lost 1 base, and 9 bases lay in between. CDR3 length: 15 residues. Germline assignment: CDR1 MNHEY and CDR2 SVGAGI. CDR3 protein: CASSYSPGGNTEAFF. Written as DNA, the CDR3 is TGTGCCAGCAGTTACTCCCCGGGGGGGAACACTGAAGCTTTCTTT.

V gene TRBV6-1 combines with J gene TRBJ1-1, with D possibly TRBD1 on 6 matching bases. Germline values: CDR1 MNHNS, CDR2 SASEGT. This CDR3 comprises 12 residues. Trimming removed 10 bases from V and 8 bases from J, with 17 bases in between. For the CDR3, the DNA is TGTGCCACCTCTTCAGGGGTTTCCGAAGCTTTCTTT. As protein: CATSSGVSEAFF.

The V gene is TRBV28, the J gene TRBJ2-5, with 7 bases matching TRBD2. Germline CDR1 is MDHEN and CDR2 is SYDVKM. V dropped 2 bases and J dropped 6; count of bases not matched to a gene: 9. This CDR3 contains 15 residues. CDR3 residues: CASSLGGGDDKTQYF. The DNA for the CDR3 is TGTGCCAGCAGTTTAGGCGGGGGAGACGACAAGACCCAGTACTTC.

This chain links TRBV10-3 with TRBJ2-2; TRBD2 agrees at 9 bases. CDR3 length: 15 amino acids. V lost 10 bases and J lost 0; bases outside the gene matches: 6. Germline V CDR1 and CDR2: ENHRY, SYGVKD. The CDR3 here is CATLTSGANTGELFF. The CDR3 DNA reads TGTGCCACCCTGACTAGCGGCGCGAACACCGGGGAGCTGTTTTTT.

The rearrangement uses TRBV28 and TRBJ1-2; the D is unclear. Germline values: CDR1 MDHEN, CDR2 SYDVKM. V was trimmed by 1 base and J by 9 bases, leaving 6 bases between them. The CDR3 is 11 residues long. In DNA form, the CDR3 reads TGTGCCAGCAGTTTATCGGGCAGCTACACCTTC. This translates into CASSLSGSYTF.

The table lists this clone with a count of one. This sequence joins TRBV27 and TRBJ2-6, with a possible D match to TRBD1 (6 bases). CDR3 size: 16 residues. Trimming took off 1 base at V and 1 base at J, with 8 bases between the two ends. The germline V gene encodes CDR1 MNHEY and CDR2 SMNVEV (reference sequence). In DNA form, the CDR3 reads TGTGCCAGCAGTTTATACACAGGGTCTGGGGCCAACGTCCTGACTTTC. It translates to CASSLYTGSGANVLTF.

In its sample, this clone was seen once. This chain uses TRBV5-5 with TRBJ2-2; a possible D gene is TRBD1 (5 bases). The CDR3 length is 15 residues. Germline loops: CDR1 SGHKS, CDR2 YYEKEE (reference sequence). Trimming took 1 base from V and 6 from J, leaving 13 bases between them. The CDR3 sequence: CASSLLAGSAGELFF. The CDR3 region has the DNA TGTGCCAGCAGCTTGTTGGCAGGGTCGGCCGGGGAGCTGTTTTTT.

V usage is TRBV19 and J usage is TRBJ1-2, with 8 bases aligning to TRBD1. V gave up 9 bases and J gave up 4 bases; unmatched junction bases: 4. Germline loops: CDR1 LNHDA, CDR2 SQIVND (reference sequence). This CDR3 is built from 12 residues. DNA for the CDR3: TGTGCCAGCCGGACAGGGCCCTATGGCTACACCTTC. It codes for CASRTGPYGYTF.

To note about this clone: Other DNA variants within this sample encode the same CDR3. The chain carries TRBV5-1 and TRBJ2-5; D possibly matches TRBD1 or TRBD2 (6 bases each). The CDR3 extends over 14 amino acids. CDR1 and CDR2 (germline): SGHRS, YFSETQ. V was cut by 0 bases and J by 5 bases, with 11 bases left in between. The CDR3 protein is CASSLALGGETQYF. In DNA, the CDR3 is TGCGCCAGCAGCTTGGCCCTAGGGGGGGAGACCCAGTACTTC.

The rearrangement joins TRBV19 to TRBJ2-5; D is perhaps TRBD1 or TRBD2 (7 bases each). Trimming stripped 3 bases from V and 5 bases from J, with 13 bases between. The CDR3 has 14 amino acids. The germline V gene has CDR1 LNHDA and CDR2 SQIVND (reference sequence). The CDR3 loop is CASSMTGRVETQYF. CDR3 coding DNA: TGTGCCAGTAGTATGACAGGGAGGGTGGAGACCCAGTACTTC.

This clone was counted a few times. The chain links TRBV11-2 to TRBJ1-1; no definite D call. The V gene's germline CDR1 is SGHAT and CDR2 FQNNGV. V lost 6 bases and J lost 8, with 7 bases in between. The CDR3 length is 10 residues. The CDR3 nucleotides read TGTGCCAGCAGTATAGGGGAAGCTTTCTTT. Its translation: CASSIGEAFF.

CDR3 sequence reads: CASSRAGVSTDTQYF. DNA of the CDR3: TGTGCCAGCAGTCGGGCGGGGGTAAGCACAGATACGCAGTATTTT. This chain links TRBV6-1 with TRBJ2-3, with TRBD2 matching over 7 bases. The junction had 5 bases not matched to a gene; V was cut back by 5 bases and J by 0 bases. From germline, CDR1 is MNHNS and CDR2 SASEGT. This CDR3 comprises 15 residues.

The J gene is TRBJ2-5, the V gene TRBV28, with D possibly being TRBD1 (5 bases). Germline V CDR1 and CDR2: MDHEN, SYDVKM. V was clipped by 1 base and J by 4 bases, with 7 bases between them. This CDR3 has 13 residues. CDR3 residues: CASSLSGPETQYF. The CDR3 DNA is TGTGCCAGCAGTTTATCAGGGCCAGAGACCCAGTACTTC.

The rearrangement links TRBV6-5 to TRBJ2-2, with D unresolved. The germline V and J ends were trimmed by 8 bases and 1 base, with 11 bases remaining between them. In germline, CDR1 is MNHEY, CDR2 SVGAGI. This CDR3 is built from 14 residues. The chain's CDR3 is CASLKYRNTGELFF. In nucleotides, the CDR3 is TGTGCCAGCCTTAAATACAGGAACACCGGGGAGCTGTTTTTT.

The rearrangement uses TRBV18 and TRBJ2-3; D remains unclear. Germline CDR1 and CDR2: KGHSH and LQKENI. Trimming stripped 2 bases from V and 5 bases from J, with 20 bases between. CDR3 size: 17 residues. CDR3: CASSPVETDAFEDTQYF. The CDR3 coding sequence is TGTGCCAGCTCACCAGTCGAAACAGATGCTTTCGAAGATACGCAGTATTTT.

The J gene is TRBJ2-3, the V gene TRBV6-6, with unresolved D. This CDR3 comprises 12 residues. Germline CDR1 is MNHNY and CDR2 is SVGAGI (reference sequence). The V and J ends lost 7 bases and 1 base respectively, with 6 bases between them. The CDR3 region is CASIGRTDTQYF. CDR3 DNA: TGTGCCAGCATTGGGCGCACAGATACGCAGTATTTT.